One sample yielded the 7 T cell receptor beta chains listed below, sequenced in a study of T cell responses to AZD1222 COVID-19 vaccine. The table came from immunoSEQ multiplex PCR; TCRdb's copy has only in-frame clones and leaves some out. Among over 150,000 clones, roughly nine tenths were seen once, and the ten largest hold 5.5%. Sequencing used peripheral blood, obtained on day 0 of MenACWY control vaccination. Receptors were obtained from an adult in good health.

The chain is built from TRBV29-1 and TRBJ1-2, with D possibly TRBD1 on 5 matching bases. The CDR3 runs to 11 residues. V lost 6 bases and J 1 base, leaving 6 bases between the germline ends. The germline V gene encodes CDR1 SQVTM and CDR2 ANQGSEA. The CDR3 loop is CSVGGNYGYTF. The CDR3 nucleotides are TGCAGCGTCGGGGGTAACTATGGCTACACCTTC.

The CDR3 loop reads CASSGTEGTEAFF. CDR3 in DNA: TGTGCCAGCAGCGGGACAGAGGGGACTGAAGCTTTCTTT. The V and J genes are TRBV2 and TRBJ1-1; 7 bases match TRBD1. The ends lost 6 bases at V and 5 bases at J; junction bases unmatched: 6. The CDR3 runs 13 residues. Germline-derived CDR1 and CDR2 are SNHLY and FYNNEI. The full variable domain, completed using reference TRBV2 and TRBJ1-1, is EPEVTQTPSHQVTQMGQEVILRCVPISNHLYFYWYRQILGQKVEFLVSFYNNEISEKSEIFDDQFSVERPDGSNFTLKIRSTKLEDSAMYFCASSGTEGTEAFFGQGTRLTVV.

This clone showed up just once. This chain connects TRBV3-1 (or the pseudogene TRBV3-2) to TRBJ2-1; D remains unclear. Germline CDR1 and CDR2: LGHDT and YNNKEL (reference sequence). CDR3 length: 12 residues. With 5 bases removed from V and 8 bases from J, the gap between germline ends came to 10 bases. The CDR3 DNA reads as TGTGCCAGCAGCTGGGTGGGGTATGAGCAGTTCTTC. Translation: CASSWVGYEQFF.

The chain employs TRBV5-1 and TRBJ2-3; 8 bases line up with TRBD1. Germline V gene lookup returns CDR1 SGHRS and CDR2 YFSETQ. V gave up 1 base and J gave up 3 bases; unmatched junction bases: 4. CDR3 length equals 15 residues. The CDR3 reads CASSLRTGSTDTQYF. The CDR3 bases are TGCGCCAGCAGCTTGAGGACAGGGTCGACAGATACGCAGTATTTT.

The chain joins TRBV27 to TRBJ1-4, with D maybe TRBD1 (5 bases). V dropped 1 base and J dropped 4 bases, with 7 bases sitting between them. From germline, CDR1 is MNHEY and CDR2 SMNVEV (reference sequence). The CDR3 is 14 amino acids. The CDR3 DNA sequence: TGTGCCAGCAGTTTATTGGGGGGTAATGAAAAACTGTTTTTT. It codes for CASSLLGGNEKLFF.

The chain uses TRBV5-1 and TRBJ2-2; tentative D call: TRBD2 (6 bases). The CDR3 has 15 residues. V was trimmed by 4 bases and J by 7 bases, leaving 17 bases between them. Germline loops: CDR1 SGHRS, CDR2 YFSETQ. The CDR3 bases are TGCGCCAGCAGCCCCCCGCCGGGGCGGGACGGGGAGCTGTTTTTT. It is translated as CASSPPPGRDGELFF.

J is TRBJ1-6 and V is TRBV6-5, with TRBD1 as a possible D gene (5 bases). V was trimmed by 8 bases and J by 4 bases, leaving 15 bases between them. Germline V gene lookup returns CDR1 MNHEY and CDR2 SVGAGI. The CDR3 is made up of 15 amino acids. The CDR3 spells CASGGSPTYNSPLHF. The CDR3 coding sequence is TGTGCCAGCGGGGGGTCACCCACATATAATTCACCCCTCCACTTT.